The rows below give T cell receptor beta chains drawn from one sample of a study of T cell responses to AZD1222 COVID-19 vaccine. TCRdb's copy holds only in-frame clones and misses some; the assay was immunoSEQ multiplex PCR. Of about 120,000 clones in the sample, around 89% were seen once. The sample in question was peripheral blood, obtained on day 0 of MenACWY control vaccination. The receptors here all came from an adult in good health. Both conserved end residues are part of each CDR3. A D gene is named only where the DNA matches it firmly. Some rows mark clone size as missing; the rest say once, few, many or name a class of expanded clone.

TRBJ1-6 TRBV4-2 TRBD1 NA CASSQVFNRGNSPLHF TGTGCCAGCAGCCAAGTTTTCAACAGGGGAAATTCACCCCTCCACTTT
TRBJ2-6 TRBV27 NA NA CQPTRAATRGLSSGANVLTF TGTCAACCCACACGGGCCGCTACACGAGGCCTCTCCTCTGGGGCCAACGTCCTGACTTTC
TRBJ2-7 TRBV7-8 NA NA CASSFRGLHYEQYF TGTGCCAGCAGCTTTCGCGGACTGCACTACGAGCAGTACTTC
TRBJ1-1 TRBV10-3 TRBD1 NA CAIRGAGGWDTEAFF TGTGCCATCCGGGGGGCAGGGGGCTGGGACACTGAAGCTTTCTTT
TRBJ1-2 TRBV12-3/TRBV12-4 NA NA CASSWTANYGYTF TGTGCCAGCAGTTGGACAGCTAACTATGGCTACACCTTC
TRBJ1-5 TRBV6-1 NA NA CASSEGQFSNQPQHF TGTGCCAGCAGTGAAGGGCAGTTTAGCAATCAGCCCCAGCATTTT
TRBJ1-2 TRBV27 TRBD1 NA CASSLRQGIYGYTF TGTGCCAGCAGTTTAAGACAGGGAATTTATGGCTACACCTTC
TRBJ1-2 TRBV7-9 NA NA CASSLAARNYGYTF TGTGCCAGCAGCCTAGCGGCCAGAAACTATGGCTACACCTTC
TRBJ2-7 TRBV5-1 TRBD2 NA CASSLVGRTYEQYF TGCGCCAGCAGCTTGGTCGGGAGGACCTACGAGCAGTACTTC
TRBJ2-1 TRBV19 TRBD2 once CATKSGSSYNEQFF TGTGCCACCAAAAGCGGGAGCTCCTACAATGAGCAGTTCTTC
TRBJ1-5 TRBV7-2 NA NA CASSLRGQYSNQPQHF TGTGCCAGCAGCTTAAGAGGCCAGTATAGCAATCAGCCCCAGCATTTT
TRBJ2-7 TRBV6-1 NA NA CASSELPPTARSEQYF TGTGCCAGCAGTGAACTCCCCCCGACAGCCCGATCCGAGCAGTACTTC
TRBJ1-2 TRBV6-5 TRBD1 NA CASSPPGTAFGYTF TGTGCCAGCAGCCCCCCCGGGACAGCTTTTGGCTACACCTTC
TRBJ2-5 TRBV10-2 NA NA CASSDPARETQYF TGCGCCAGCAGTGACCCAGCGAGGGAGACCCAGTACTTC
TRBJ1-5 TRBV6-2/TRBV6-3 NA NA CASSPRSGGESNQPQHF TGTGCCAGCAGCCCCAGGTCCGGGGGCGAAAGCAATCAGCCCCAGCATTTT
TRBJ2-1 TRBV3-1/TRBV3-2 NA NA CASSQQLDREQFF TGTGCCAGCAGCCAGCAGCTTGACAGGGAGCAGTTCTTC
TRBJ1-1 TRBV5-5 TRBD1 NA CASSLVETGRRLNTEAFF TGTGCCAGCAGCTTGGTCGAGACAGGGAGAAGGTTGAACACTGAAGCTTTCTTT
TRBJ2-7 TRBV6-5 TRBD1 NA CASSYGQEIYEQYF TGTGCCAGCAGTTACGGACAGGAGATCTACGAGCAGTACTTC
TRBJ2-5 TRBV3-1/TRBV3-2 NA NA CASSQVERETQYF TGTGCCAGCAGCCAAGTCGAGAGAGAGACCCAGTACTTC
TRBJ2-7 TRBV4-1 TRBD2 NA CASSPAGGGYEQYF TGCGCCAGCAGCCCAGCGGGAGGCGGATACGAGCAGTACTTC
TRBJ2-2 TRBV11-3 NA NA CASSQPPLGTGELFF TGTGCCAGCAGCCAGCCCCCCTTGGGGACCGGGGAGCTGTTTTTT
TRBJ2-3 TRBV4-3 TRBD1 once CASSRYRGDTQYF TGCGCCAGCAGCAGATACAGGGGAGATACGCAGTATTTT
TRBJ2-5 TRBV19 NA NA CASSMEQGGTQYF TGTGCCAGTAGTATGGAACAGGGAGGGACCCAGTACTTC
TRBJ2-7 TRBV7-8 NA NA CASSPVGVEQYF TGTGCCAGCAGCCCAGTGGGCGTCGAGCAGTACTTC
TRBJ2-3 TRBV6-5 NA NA CASTKTDTQYF TGTGCCAGCACCAAAACGGATACGCAGTATTTT
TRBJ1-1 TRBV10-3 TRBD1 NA CAISESGQGARVAFF TGTGCCATCAGTGAAAGCGGGCAGGGGGCGCGGGTAGCTTTCTTT
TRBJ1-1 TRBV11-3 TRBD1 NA CASSLRQGISMYAFF TGTGCCAGCAGCTTGCGACAGGGGATCAGTATGTACGCTTTCTTT
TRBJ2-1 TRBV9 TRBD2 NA CASSPIAGGLGGNEQFF TGTGCCAGCAGCCCAATAGCGGGAGGGCTTGGGGGGAATGAGCAGTTCTTC
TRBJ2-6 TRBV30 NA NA CAWSPIQGPVGGGANVLTF TGTGCCTGGAGTCCAATCCAGGGGCCCGTCGGGGGTGGGGCCAACGTCCTGACTTTC
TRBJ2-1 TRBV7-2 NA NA CASSLGTSSYNEQFF TGTGCCAGCAGCTTAGGCACGAGCTCCTACAATGAGCAGTTCTTC
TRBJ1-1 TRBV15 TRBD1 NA CATSLDRGPTEAFF TGTGCCACCAGCCTCGACAGGGGGCCCACTGAAGCTTTCTTT
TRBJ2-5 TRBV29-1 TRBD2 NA CSVEREPAGKETQYF TGCAGCGTGGAGCGGGAACCTGCCGGGAAAGAGACCCAGTACTTC
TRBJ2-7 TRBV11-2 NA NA CASSPSYEQYF TGTGCCAGCAGCCCCTCCTACGAGCAGTACTTC
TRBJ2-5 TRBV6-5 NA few CASSLPSESQYF TGTGCCAGCAGCCTCCCTAGCGAATCTCAGTACTTC
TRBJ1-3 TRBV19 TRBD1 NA CASSIYGTGAGNTIYF TGTGCCAGTAGTATATACGGGACAGGGGCCGGAAACACCATATATTTT
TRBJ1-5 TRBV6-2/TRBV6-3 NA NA CASSYYLGGIPYQPQHF TGTGCCAGCAGTTACTATTTGGGAGGCATACCCTATCAGCCCCAGCATTTT
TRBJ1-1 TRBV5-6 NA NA CASSIDRSGDTEAFF TGTGCCAGCAGCATCGACAGGTCGGGGGACACTGAAGCTTTCTTT
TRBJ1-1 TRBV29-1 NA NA CSVPLGPRGFF TGCAGCGTCCCCCTGGGGCCGAGGGGCTTCTTT
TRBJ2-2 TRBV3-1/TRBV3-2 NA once CASSSRDSSGELFF TGTGCCAGCAGCTCCCGGGACTCCAGCGGGGAGCTGTTTTTT
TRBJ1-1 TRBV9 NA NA CASSVATRWGADTEAFF TGTGCCAGCAGCGTAGCTACCCGTTGGGGGGCGGACACTGAAGCTTTCTTT
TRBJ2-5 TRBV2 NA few CASSDRKSGETQYF TGTGCCAGCAGCGATCGGAAATCCGGAGAGACCCAGTACTTC
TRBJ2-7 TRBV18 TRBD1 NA CASSQGQGTYEQYF TGTGCCAGCTCACAAGGACAGGGGACATACGAGCAGTACTTC
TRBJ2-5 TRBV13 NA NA CASSLQQEETQYF TGTGCCAGCAGCTTACAACAGGAAGAGACCCAGTACTTC
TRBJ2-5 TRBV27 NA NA CASSLGPYQETQYF TGTGCCAGCAGTTTGGGACCTTACCAAGAGACCCAGTACTTC
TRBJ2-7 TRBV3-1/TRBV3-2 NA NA CASSPGGEQYF TGTGCCAGCAGCCCCGGAGGGGAGCAGTACTTC